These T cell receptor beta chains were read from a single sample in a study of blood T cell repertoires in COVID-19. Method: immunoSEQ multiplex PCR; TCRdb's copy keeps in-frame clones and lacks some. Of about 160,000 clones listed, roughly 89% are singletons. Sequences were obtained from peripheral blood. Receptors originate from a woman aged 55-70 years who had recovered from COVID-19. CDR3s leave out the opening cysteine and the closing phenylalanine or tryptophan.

CDR3aa: ASSGDSHSPLH; j_gene: TRBJ1-6; v_gene: TRBV12-3/TRBV12-4
CDR3aa: ACLRDRDLSGNTIY; j_gene: TRBJ1-3; v_gene: TRBV30
CDR3aa: ASSRGTAYEQY; j_gene: TRBJ2-7; v_gene: TRBV3-1/TRBV3-2
CDR3aa: ASSLAWRLTNEKLF; j_gene: TRBJ1-4; v_gene: TRBV5-5
CDR3aa: ASSVGTGTEAF; j_gene: TRBJ1-1; v_gene: TRBV9
CDR3aa: ASSRQGQNTEAF; j_gene: TRBJ1-1; v_gene: TRBV5-1
CDR3aa: ASSLGLASTDTQY; j_gene: TRBJ2-3; v_gene: TRBV5-1
CDR3aa: ASSPYAGENTGELF; j_gene: TRBJ2-2; v_gene: TRBV4-2
CDR3aa: ASSGTNRGRYNEQF; j_gene: TRBJ2-1; v_gene: TRBV28
CDR3aa: ASIWGPNTEAF; j_gene: TRBJ1-1; v_gene: TRBV2
CDR3aa: ATLDSSYNSPLH; j_gene: TRBJ1-6; v_gene: TRBV27
CDR3aa: ASSPGGPYEQY; j_gene: TRBJ2-7; v_gene: TRBV28
CDR3aa: ASSTTGNTEAF; j_gene: TRBJ1-1; v_gene: TRBV7-9
CDR3aa: AWNHLGRGPTEAF; j_gene: TRBJ1-1; v_gene: TRBV30
CDR3aa: SIRTSGDTGELF; j_gene: TRBJ2-2; v_gene: TRBV29-1
CDR3aa: ASSYVQGNTEAF; j_gene: TRBJ1-1; v_gene: TRBV6-5